Listed here are 3 T cell receptor beta chains from one sample, sequenced in a study of blood T cell repertoires in COVID-19. Method: immunoSEQ multiplex PCR; TCRdb's copy keeps in-frame clones and lacks some. The sample holds 120,000 to 150,000 clones, around 89% seen once. Sequencing was performed on peripheral blood. These receptors all stem from a woman over 75 with acute or convalescent COVID-19.

The chain uses TRBV27 and TRBJ2-7; maybe TRBD1 (5 bases). CDR1 and CDR2 (germline): MNHEY, SMNVEV (reference sequence). This CDR3 comprises 20 residues. Trimming removed 2 bases at V and 1 base at J, with 27 bases between. In nucleotides, the CDR3 is TGTGCCAGCAGTTTACTCTCGAGAATTTCACCCAGGGAAAGGTCCTACGAGCAGTACTTC. Translating it yields CASSLLSRISPRERSYEQYF.

The chain recombines TRBV7-2 with TRBJ2-3; 13 bases are a match to TRBD2. This CDR3 has 17 amino acids. J lost 0 bases, V lost 5 bases, and 5 bases had no gene match. The germline V gene encodes CDR1 SGHTA and CDR2 FQGNSA. The CDR3 region has the DNA TGTGCCAGCAGCCTAAGACTAGCGGGGGGAAGCACAGATACGCAGTATTTT. This gives the protein CASSLRLAGGSTDTQYF.

V and J are TRBV5-6 and TRBJ1-2, with D unclear. In germline, CDR1 is SGHDT, CDR2 YYEEEE. V was clipped by 1 base and J by 2 bases, with 6 bases between them. This CDR3 is built from 13 residues. CDR3 DNA sequence: TGTGCCAGCAGCTTGCGGGGAAACTATGGCTACACCTTC. This gives the protein CASSLRGNYGYTF. Supplemented by reference TRBV5-6 and TRBJ1-2, the full variable domain reads DAGVTQSPTHLIKTRGQQVTLRCSPKSGHDTVSWYQQALGQGPQFIFQYYEEEERQRGNFPDRFSGHQFPNYSSELNVNALLLGDSALYLCASSLRGNYGYTFGSGTRLTVV.